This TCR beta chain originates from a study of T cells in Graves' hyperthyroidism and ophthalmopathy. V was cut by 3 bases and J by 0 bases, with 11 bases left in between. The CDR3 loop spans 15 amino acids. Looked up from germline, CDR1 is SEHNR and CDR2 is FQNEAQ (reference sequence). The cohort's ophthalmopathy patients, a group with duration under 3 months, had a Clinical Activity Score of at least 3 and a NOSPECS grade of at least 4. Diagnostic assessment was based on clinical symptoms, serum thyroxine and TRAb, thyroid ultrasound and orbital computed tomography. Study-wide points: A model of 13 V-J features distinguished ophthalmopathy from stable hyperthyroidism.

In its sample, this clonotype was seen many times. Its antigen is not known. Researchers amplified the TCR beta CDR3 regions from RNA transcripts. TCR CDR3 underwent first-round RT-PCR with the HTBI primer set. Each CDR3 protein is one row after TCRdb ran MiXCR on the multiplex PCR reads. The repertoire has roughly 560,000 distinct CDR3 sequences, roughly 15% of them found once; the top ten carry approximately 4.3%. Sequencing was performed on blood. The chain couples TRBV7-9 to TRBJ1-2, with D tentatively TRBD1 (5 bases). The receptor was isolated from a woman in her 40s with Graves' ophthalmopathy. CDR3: CASSLQGMANYGYTF. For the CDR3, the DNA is TGTGCCAGCAGCTTGCAGGGCATGGCTAACTATGGCTACACCTTC. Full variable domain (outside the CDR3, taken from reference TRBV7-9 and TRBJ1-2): DTGVSQNPRHKITKRGQNVTFRCDPISEHNRLYWYRQTLGQGPEFLTYFQNEAQLEKSRLLSDRFSAERPKGSFSTLEIQRTEQGDSAMYLCASSLQGMANYGYTFGSGTRLTVV.